This T cell receptor (beta chain) was recovered during a study of vaccination and CD4 T cells after COVID-19. The study's findings and limits: The study found median SARS-CoV-2-reactive clonotypes rising from roughly 19 to 38, not significantly.

Described treatment: roughly nine-day PBMC culture with coronavirus spike peptide pools or control peptides (ViraFEST assay). ViraFEST used peptide pools to expand antigen-specific T cells and subsequently sequenced their TCRs. Having spent around 9 days in culture, CD4+ T cells were then isolated by negative selection. Notes on this clonotype: What it binds is unknown.

Researchers used the Oncomine TCR Beta short-read assay to sequence DNA from cultured CD4+ T cells. After culture, CD4+ T cells served as the source for genomic DNA extraction. TCRdb ran MiXCR on the PCR reads and lists one entry per CDR3 protein. The sample contains some 15,000 distinct CDR3 sequences, 50% to 55% of which appear only once. The sequenced sample was CD4+ T cells from blood, cultured in vitro. The TCR sequence derives from a human donor who had recovered from COVID-19.

The CDR3 DNA reads TGTGCCAGCAGCTTCAAACAGGAGCAGTATTTT. Translated, it gives CASSFKQEQYF. This chain connects TRBV5-6 to TRBJ2-3, with a tentative D call TRBD1 (5 bases). CDR3 size: 11 residues. V was cut by 2 bases and J by 11 bases, with 9 bases left in between. In germline, CDR1 is SGHDT, CDR2 YYEEEE.